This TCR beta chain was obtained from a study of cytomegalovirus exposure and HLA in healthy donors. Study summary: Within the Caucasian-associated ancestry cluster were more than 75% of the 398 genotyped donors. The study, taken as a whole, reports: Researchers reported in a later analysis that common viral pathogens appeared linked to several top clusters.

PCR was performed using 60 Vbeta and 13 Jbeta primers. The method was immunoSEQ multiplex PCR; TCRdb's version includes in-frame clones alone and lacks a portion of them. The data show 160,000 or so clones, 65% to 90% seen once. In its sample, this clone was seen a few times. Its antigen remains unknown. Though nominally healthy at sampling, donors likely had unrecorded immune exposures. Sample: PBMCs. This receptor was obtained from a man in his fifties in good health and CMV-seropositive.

Written as DNA, the CDR3 is TGTGCCAGCAGTTTATCCCTAGCAGGGGTTAACTACGAGCAGTACTTC. It is translated as CASSLSLAGVNYEQYF. The V call is TRBV28, the J call TRBJ2-7; perhaps TRBD1 as D (6 bases). The CDR3 sequence is 16 residues long. The germline CDR1 and CDR2 sequences are MDHEN and SYDVKM. Trimming left V 1 base short and J 3 bases short, with 16 bases between.